The clone carrying this T cell receptor (beta chain) was seen at least ten times. Antigen: not known. RNA transcripts gave rise to amplified TCR beta CDR3 regions. HTBI primers were employed in a first-round RT-PCR of the TCR CDR3. Each CDR3 protein gets one entry after TCRdb re-called the multiplex PCR reads with MiXCR. The sample consists of a few hundred thousand distinct CDR3 sequences, 11% to 15% of them appearing once. Reasons for excluding patients were uncontrolled infection, other autoimmune disease, pregnancy or lactation. Extraction of PBMCs used about 9.2 ml of fresh peripheral blood. The data derive from a study of T cells in Graves' hyperthyroidism and ophthalmopathy. Study-level results: Ophthalmopathy was model-predicted a median approximately 6.4 months pre-onset.

The clonotype comes from a woman aged 40 to 50 with Graves' hyperthyroidism. The specimen sequenced was blood.

The CDR3 sequence is CASSSVRIAKNIQYF. DNA for the CDR3: TGTGCCAGCAGCTCGGTCCGGATAGCCAAAAACATTCAGTACTTC. The chain recombines TRBV6-1 with TRBJ2-4; no definite D call. This CDR3 spans 15 amino acids. With 6 bases removed from V and 0 bases from J, the gap between germline ends came to 12 bases. CDR1 MNHNS and CDR2 SASEGT come from the germline V gene.